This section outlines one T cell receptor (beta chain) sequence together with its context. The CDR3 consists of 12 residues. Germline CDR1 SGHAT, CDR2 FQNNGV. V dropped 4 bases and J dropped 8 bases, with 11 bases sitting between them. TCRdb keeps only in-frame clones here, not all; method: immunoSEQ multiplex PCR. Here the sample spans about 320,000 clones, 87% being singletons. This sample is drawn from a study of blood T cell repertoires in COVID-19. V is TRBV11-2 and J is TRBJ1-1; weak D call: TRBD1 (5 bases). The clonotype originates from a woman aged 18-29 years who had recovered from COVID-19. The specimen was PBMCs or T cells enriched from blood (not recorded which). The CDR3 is CASSSRTIEAFF. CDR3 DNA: TGTGCCAGCAGCTCGAGGACAATCGAAGCTTTCTTT.